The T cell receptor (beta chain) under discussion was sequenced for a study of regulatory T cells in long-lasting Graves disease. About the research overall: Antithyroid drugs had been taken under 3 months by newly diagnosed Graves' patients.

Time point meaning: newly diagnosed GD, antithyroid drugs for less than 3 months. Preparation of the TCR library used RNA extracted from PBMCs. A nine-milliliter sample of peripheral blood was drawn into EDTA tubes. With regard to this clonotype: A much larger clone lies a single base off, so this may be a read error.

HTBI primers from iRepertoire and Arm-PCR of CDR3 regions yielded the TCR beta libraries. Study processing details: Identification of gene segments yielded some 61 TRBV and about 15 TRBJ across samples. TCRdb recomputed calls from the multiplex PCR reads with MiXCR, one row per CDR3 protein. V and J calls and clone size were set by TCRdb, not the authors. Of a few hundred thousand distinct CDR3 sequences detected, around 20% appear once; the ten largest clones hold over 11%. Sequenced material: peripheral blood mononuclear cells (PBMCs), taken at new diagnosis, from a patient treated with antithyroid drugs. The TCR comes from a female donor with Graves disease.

CDR3 DNA sequence: TGTGCCAGCAGCTTAGCGTGGGCCAGGGCGGAGGAGACCCAGTACTTC. Amino acid sequence: CASSLAWARAEETQYF. The chain combines TRBV7-3 with TRBJ2-5; tentative D call: TRBD1 (5 bases). Germline CDR1 and CDR2: SGHTA and FQGTGA. The V and J ends lost 2 bases and 5 bases respectively, with 18 bases between them. This CDR3 spans 16 amino acids.